Each of the 8 T cell receptor beta chains below was sequenced from the same sample in a study of cytomegalovirus exposure and HLA in healthy donors. The primer mix had 60 Vbeta and 13 Jbeta primers. Generated by immunoSEQ multiplex PCR, the TCRdb table keeps only in-frame clones and is missing some. Here the sample spans over 70,000 clones, roughly three quarters being singletons. Source material: PBMCs. These receptors all come from a young man in good health and CMV-seronegative.

The genes are TRBV7-7 and TRBJ2-5; TRBD2 agrees at 7 bases. Germline CDR1 SSHAT, CDR2 FNYEAQ (reference sequence). The CDR3 totals 15 residues. Trimming cost V 4 bases and J 2 bases; bases outside gene matches: 7. The CDR3 protein is CASSSSGDGQETQYF. The CDR3 DNA sequence: TGTGCCAGCAGCTCCAGCGGGGATGGGCAAGAGACCCAGTACTTC.

The count of this clone is one. The chain uses TRBV19 and TRBJ2-5; D is ambiguous. CDR3 length: 15 amino acids. Per germline, CDR1 LNHDA and CDR2 SQIVND (reference sequence). The V gene lost 2 bases and the J gene lost 3 bases, with 13 bases spanning the gap. The CDR3, as DNA: TGTGCCAGTAGTATAAGGCTGGGCGTGGAAGAGACCCAGTACTTC. This codes for CASSIRLGVEETQYF.

This clone was observed once. The V and J genes are TRBV30 and TRBJ1-1, with D unresolved. Germline CDR1 is GTSNPN and CDR2 is SVGIG (reference sequence). Trimming removed 2 bases at V and 1 base at J, with 11 bases between. This CDR3 region has 14 residues. The CDR3 loop reads CAWSSTPGNTEAFF. The CDR3 DNA sequence: TGTGCCTGGAGTAGTACGCCGGGGAACACTGAAGCTTTCTTT.

J is TRBJ1-2 and V is TRBV6-1; TRBD1 matches at 8 bases. This CDR3 comprises 13 residues. The V segment lost 8 bases and the J segment 3 bases; nucleotides outside the gene matches: 5. Germline CDR1 and CDR2: MNHNS and SASEGT. For the CDR3, the DNA is TGTGCCAGCGTTCCGGGACAGGACTATGGCTACACCTTC. This gives the protein CASVPGQDYGYTF.

This clone was recorded once. An end of the junction differs from the germline gene, which may be a read error. The chain recombines TRBV7-9 with TRBJ2-7, with TRBD2 identical over 7 bases. Germline lookup yields CDR1 SEHNR and CDR2 FQNEAQ (reference sequence). The CDR3 spans 17 residues. The CDR3, as DNA: TGTTCCAGCAGTCCAAGGTTCCGAGGACTAGGATCCTACGAGCAGTACTTC. Protein sequence: CSSSPRFRGLGSYEQYF.

The chain has TRBV6-1 and TRBJ2-5, with a weak D call TRBD1 (6 bases). The CDR3 consists of 13 residues. Germline assignment: CDR1 MNHNS and CDR2 SASEGT. Trimming stripped 5 bases from V and 1 base from J, with 8 bases between. CDR3 sequence: CASSWTVQETQYF. In DNA form, the CDR3 reads TGTGCCAGCAGTTGGACAGTCCAAGAGACCCAGTACTTC.

The CDR3 spells CASSLSPQVNTGELFF. The CDR3, as DNA: TGCGCCAGCAGCTTGTCTCCACAGGTGAACACCGGGGAGCTGTTTTTT. V and J are TRBV5-1 and TRBJ2-2, with D maybe TRBD1 (5 bases). CDR3 length: 16 residues. Germline CDR1 and CDR2: SGHRS and YFSETQ. Trimming took off 1 base at V and 1 base at J, with 11 bases between the two ends.

V gene TRBV6-6 combines with J gene TRBJ1-1, with 11 bases lining up with TRBD1. This CDR3 has 16 amino acids. From germline, CDR1 is MNHNY and CDR2 SVGAGI (reference sequence). V lost 5 bases to trimming and J lost 2 bases; unmatched junction nucleotides: 7. The CDR3 DNA follows: TGTGCCAGCAGTGCCGGGACAGGGGGAGGAAACACTGAAGCTTTCTTT. It encodes CASSAGTGGGNTEAFF.